The 4 T cell receptor beta chains presented below share a single source sample, sequenced in a study of T cells in women clearing cervical HPV infection. This table comes from immunoSEQ multiplex PCR, and its TCRdb copy is limited to in-frame clones, with some not included. The sample holds about 21,000 clones. Sequences were obtained from blood buffy coat. These receptor sequences come from a woman between 18 and 75 years old with a cervical HPV16 infection that either progressed to CIN3+ or cleared (not recorded which).

In regard to this clone: The read terminates 3 residues ahead of where the CDR3 ends, so the germline J gene completes it. The genes are TRBV19 and TRBJ2-2, with 7 bases matching TRBD2. The CDR3 is made up of 17 amino acids. CDR1 and CDR2 (germline): LNHDA, SQIVND (reference sequence). Trimming at V came to 1 base and at J to 2 bases, leaving 7 bases not matched to a gene. CDR3 DNA, as far as it was read: TGTGCCAGTAGTATAGTAGGCCTAGCGGATAACACCGGGGAG. It yields the protein CASSIVGLADNTGE. The whole CDR3 protein is CASSIVGLADNTGELFF.

In regard to this clone: The DNA ends 3 residues before the CDR3 does, and the rest of the CDR3 is filled in from the germline J gene. V and J are TRBV6-1 and TRBJ2-7, with a tentative D call TRBD2 (6 bases). This CDR3 comprises 16 residues. Germline V gene lookup returns CDR1 MNHNS and CDR2 SASEGT. The ends were cut back, 3 bases at V and 2 bases at J, with 17 bases in the middle. Incomplete CDR3 DNA: TGTGCCAGCAGTGAGCGGGCTGGGGCGGGGCCCTACGAG. It yields the protein CASSERAGAGPYE. The entire CDR3 sequence reads CASSERAGAGPYEQYF.

To note about this clone: The read ends 3 residues before the CDR3 terminus; that terminus is restored from the germline J gene. The J gene is TRBJ1-2, the V gene TRBV30, with D perhaps TRBD1 (6 bases). The CDR3 has 12 amino acids. The germline gives CDR1 GTSNPN, CDR2 SVGIG (reference sequence). The CDR3 bases that were read are TGTGCCTGGAGTCTAGGGGGAGAGGGC. This encodes CAWSLGGEG. The CDR3 in full is CAWSLGGEGYTF.

A note on this clone: The CDR3 end lies 3 residues beyond the end of the read and is filled in from the germline J gene. This chain uses TRBV28 with TRBJ2-7, with D perhaps TRBD2 (6 bases). V gave up 1 base and J gave up 0 bases, with 16 bases separating them. Germline V lookup: CDR1 MDHEN, CDR2 SYDVKM. The CDR3 length is 17 residues. CDR3 amino acids: CASSLYGAGRSSYEQYF. The CDR3 DNA, read in part, is TGTGCCAGCAGTTTATATGGAGCGGGCCGGAGCTCCTACGAG.